This TCR beta chain was obtained from a study of T cells in Graves' hyperthyroidism and ophthalmopathy. TCR beta CDR3 regions were amplified from RNA. The HTBI primer set was used in a first-round RT-PCR of the TCR CDR3. TCRdb analysed the multiplex PCR reads with MiXCR anew, one entry per CDR3 protein. Of over 120,000 distinct CDR3 sequences in the sample, about 20% were seen once. The CDR3 covers 17 residues. Germline V gives CDR1 MNHEY, CDR2 SVGEGT. V was cut by 0 bases and J by 3 bases, with 17 bases left in between. This clonotype was detected many times. This blood was taken when hyperthyroidism was first diagnosed, before any ophthalmopathy symptoms existed.

The material sequenced was blood. The chain employs TRBV6-2 or TRBV6-3 and TRBJ2-5, with D maybe TRBD2 (6 bases). The source is a woman between 50 and 59 years old with Graves' hyperthyroidism that later progressed to Graves' ophthalmopathy. CDR3 in DNA: TGTGCCAGCAGTTACTCGAGAATGTTCGGGGGTGAAGAGACCCAGTACTTC. It translates to CASSYSRMFGGEETQYF.